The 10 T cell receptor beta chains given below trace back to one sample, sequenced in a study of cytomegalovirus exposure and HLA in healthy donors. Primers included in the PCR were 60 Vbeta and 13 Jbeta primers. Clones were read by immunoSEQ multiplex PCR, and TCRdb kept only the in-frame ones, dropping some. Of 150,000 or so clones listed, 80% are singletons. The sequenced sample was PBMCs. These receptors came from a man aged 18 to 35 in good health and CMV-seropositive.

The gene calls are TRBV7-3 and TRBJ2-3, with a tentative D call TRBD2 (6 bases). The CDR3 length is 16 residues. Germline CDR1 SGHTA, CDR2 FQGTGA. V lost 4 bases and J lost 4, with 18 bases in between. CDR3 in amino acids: CASSWGVGGDADTQYF. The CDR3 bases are TGTGCCAGCAGCTGGGGAGTGGGGGGTGATGCAGATACGCAGTATTTT.

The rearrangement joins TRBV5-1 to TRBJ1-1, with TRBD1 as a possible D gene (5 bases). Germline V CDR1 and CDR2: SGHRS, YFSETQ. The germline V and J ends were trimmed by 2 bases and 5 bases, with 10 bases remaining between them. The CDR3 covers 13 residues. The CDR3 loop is CASSFGGGTEAFF. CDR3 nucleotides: TGCGCCAGCAGCTTTGGGGGAGGGACTGAAGCTTTCTTT.

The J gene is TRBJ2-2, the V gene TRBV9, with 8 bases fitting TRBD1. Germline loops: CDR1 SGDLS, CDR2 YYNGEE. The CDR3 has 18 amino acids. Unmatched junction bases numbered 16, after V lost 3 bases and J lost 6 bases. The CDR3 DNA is TGTGCCAGCAGCGGAGGAGGGCAGGGGGCCCGGAATCCCGGGGAGCTGTTTTTT. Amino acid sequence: CASSGGGQGARNPGELFF.

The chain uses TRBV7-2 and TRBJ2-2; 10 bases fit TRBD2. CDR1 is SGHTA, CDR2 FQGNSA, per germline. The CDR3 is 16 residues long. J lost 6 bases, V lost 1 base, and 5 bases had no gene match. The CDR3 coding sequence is TGTGCCAGCAGCTTAGGCCAGCGGGAGGGGGCCGGGGAGCTGTTTTTT. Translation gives CASSLGQREGAGELFF.

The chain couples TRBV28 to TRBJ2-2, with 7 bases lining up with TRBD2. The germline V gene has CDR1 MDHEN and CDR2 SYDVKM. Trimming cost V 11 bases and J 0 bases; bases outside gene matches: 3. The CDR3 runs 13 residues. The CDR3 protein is CASAGANTGELFF. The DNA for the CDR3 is TGTGCCTCGGCGGGGGCGAACACCGGGGAGCTGTTTTTT.

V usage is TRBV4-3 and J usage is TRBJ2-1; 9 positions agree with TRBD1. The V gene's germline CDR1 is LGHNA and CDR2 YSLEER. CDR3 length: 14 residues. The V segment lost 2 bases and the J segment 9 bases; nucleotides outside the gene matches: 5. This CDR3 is CASSQPGQGGEQFF. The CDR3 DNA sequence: TGCGCCAGCAGCCAACCGGGACAGGGAGGTGAGCAGTTCTTC.

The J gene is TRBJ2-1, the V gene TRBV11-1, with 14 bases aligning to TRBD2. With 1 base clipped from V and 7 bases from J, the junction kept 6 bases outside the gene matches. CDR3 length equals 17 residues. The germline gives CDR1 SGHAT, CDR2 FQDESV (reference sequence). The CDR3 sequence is CASSLVGTSGRGNEQFF. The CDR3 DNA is TGTGCCAGCAGCTTAGTGGGGACTAGCGGGAGAGGGAATGAGCAGTTCTTC. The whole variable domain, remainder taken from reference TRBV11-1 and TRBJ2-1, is EAEVAQSPRYKITEKSQAVAFWCDPISGHATLYWYRQILGQGPELLVQFQDESVVDDSQLPKDRFSAERLKGVDSTLKIQPAELGDSAMYLCASSLVGTSGRGNEQFFGPGTRLTVL.

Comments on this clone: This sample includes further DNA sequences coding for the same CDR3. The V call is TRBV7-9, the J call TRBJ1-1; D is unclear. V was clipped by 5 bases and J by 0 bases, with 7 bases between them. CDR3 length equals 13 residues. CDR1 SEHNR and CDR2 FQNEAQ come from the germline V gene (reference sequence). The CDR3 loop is CASSPGMNTEAFF. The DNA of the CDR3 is TGTGCCAGCAGCCCAGGAATGAACACTGAAGCTTTCTTT.

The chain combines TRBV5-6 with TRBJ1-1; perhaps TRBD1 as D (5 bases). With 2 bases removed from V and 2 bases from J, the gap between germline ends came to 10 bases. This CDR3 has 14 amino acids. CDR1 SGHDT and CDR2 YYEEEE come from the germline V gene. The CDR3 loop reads CASSFIDSNTEAFF. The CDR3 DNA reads TGTGCCAGCAGCTTCATAGACAGTAACACTGAAGCTTTCTTT. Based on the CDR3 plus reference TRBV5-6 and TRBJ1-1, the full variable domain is DAGVTQSPTHLIKTRGQQVTLRCSPKSGHDTVSWYQQALGQGPQFIFQYYEEEERQRGNFPDRFSGHQFPNYSSELNVNALLLGDSALYLCASSFIDSNTEAFFGQGTRLTVV.

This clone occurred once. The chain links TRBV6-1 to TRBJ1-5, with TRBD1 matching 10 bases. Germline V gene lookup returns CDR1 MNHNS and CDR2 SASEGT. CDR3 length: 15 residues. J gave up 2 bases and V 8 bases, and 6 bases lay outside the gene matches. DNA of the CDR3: TGTGCCAGCTCGGACAGGGGGATAGGCAATCAGCCCCAGCATTTT. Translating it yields CASSDRGIGNQPQHF.